This is a list of T cell receptor beta chains from one sample in a study of blood T cells in healthy people across ages. TCRdb redid the calling of the 5' RACE reads with MiXCR, one entry per CDR3 protein. The sample consists of roughly 1.5 million distinct CDR3 sequences, approximately 42% of them appearing once. The sequencing sample was made of blood. The receptors derive from a young woman in good health. CDR3s include the opening cysteine and the closing phenylalanine or tryptophan. The D gene is left open where the match is weak. The listing skips clone size in some rows; elsewhere it reads once, few, many or a size class.

length,V,size,J,D,DNA,CDR3
16,TRBV4-3,few,TRBJ1-5,NA,TGCGCCAGCAGCCAAGATGGGCGCAGGGGCCACCAGCCCCAGCATTTT,CASSQDGRRGHQPQHF
11,TRBV20-1,NA,TRBJ2-7,NA,TGCAGTGCTAACCTCGTCTACGAGCAGTACTTC,CSANLVYEQYF
15,TRBV5-1,few,TRBJ2-5,TRBD1,TGCGCCAGCAGCAGCCAGGGACAGGCCCAAGAGACCCAGTACTTC,CASSSQGQAQETQYF
15,TRBV7-9,few,TRBJ1-2,TRBD1,TGTGCCAGCAGCCCCTGGGACAGGCCAATATATGGCTACACCTTC,CASSPWDRPIYGYTF
14,TRBV20-1,NA,TRBJ2-5,NA,TGCAGTGTTTGGCATCGAGGGGGACAAGAGACCCAGTACTTC,CSVWHRGGQETQYF
12,TRBV20-1,NA,TRBJ2-7,NA,TGCAGTGCTAGGACAGCTAACTACGAGCAGTACTTC,CSARTANYEQYF
15,TRBV27,few,TRBJ2-1,TRBD2,TGTGCCAGCACACGACTAGCCAGCTCCTACAATGAGCAGTTCTTC,CASTRLASSYNEQFF
16,TRBV9,few,TRBJ2-1,NA,TGTGCCAGCAGCGAAACCGGGACCGAATCCTACAATGAGCAGTTCTTC,CASSETGTESYNEQFF
14,TRBV20-1,NA,TRBJ2-7,TRBD1,TGCAGTGCTAGATCCCTTACAGGGGGCTACGAGCAGTACTTC,CSARSLTGGYEQYF
14,TRBV11-2,NA,TRBJ1-1,TRBD1,TGTGCCACCCACCGGACAGGGAAAAACACTGAAGCTTTCTTT,CATHRTGKNTEAFF
13,TRBV10-3,NA,TRBJ1-2,NA,TGTGCCAGCAGTGATCAAGGTCCCTATGGCTACACCTTC,CASSDQGPYGYTF
12,TRBV15,few,TRBJ1-1,NA,TGTGCCACCAGCAGCGGGGGGACTGAAGCTTTCTTT,CATSSGGTEAFF
15,TRBV3-1,NA,TRBJ2-7,NA,TGTGCCAGCAGCCAAGATGGAGGGGGGTGGTACGAGCAGTACTTC,CASSQDGGGWYEQYF
13,TRBV27,NA,TRBJ2-7,NA,TGTGCCAGCAGTTTATCACTCCGTGGCGAGCAGTACTTC,CASSLSLRGEQYF
16,TRBV5-1,NA,TRBJ1-1,TRBD1,TGCGCCAGCAGCTTGGGCCCGGGACAGGGGGACACTGAAGCTTTCTTT,CASSLGPGQGDTEAFF
14,TRBV11-3,NA,TRBJ2-3,TRBD1,TGTGCCAGCAGCGATGACAGGGTAACAGATACGCAGTATTTT,CASSDDRVTDTQYF
13,TRBV2,NA,TRBJ2-7,NA,TGTGCCAGCAGTCTACGAATATTCTACGAGCAGTACTTC,CASSLRIFYEQYF
18,TRBV18,few,TRBJ2-1,TRBD1,TGTGCCAGCTCACCACGGAGCCCCGGGACAGGGTTCTACAATGAGCAGTTCTTC,CASSPRSPGTGFYNEQFF
19,TRBV7-8,few,TRBJ2-1,TRBD2,TGTGCCAGCAGCCCCCTTCCGGCGGGGACTAGCCCGTCCTACAATGAGCAGTTCTTC,CASSPLPAGTSPSYNEQFF
14,TRBV7-2,NA,TRBJ2-5,TRBD2,TGTGCCAGCAGCTTATCAGGTTCTAGCGGGAATCAGTACTTC,CASSLSGSSGNQYF
14,TRBV6-2/TRBV6-3,few,TRBJ1-1,NA,TGTGCCAGCAGAAAAGTCCCGATGAACACTGTAGCTTTCTTT,CASRKVPMNTVAFF
16,TRBV9,few,TRBJ1-5,TRBD1,TGTGCCAGCAGTGTAGGGGACAGTTATAGCAATCAGCCCCAGCATTTT,CASSVGDSYSNQPQHF
16,TRBV5-1,NA,TRBJ2-1,NA,TGCGCCAGCAGCCAAGCCGACCGGACTGCTGACAATGAGCAGTTCTTC,CASSQADRTADNEQFF
16,TRBV7-9,many,TRBJ2-6,NA,TGTGCCAGCAGCTTCATAGGGTTTATCGGGGCCAACGTCCTGACTTTC,CASSFIGFIGANVLTF
15,TRBV12-3/TRBV12-4,NA,TRBJ1-6,NA,TGTGCCAGCAGACCTCACACGGGAGCGGATTCACCCCTCCACTTT,CASRPHTGADSPLHF
15,TRBV7-9,NA,TRBJ1-4,NA,TGTGCCAGCAGCTTAACGACGGCCGATAATGAAAAACTGTTTTTT,CASSLTTADNEKLFF
15,TRBV28,NA,TRBJ1-2,TRBD1,TGTGCCAGCAGTTCAAGCGGGACAGGCCCCAGAGGCTACACCTTC,CASSSSGTGPRGYTF
13,TRBV20-1,NA,TRBJ1-2,NA,TGCAGTGCTGTGAGGGACTCCTACGAAGGCTACACCTTC,CSAVRDSYEGYTF
11,TRBV20-1,NA,TRBJ1-2,NA,TGCAGTGTTCTGACTGGGGATGGCTACACCTTC,CSVLTGDGYTF
16,TRBV10-3,NA,TRBJ2-7,TRBD1,TGTGCCATCAGTATGACCCCGGGACAGGGGTCTTACGAGCAGTACTTC,CAISMTPGQGSYEQYF
15,TRBV6-6,NA,TRBJ2-3,TRBD2,TGTGCCAGCAGTTATCTAGCGGGGTCCGGAGATACGCAGTATTTT,CASSYLAGSGDTQYF
12,TRBV28,NA,TRBJ2-5,NA,TGTGCCAGCAGTTTGGCAATAGCGACCCAGTACTTC,CASSLAIATQYF
17,TRBV20-1,NA,TRBJ2-1,TRBD2,TGCAGTGCTAGAGTTAGCGGGGGGAGGAGCTCCTACAATGAGCAGTTCTTC,CSARVSGGRSSYNEQFF
16,TRBV6-9,NA,TRBJ1-5,TRBD1,TGTGCCAGAGGACAGGGGATTGCCTCCGACAATCAGCCCCAGCATTTT,CARGQGIASDNQPQHF
15,TRBV10-3,NA,TRBJ2-7,NA,TGTGCCATCAGTGAGTCCGGGGCTAGAGAGGCCGAGCAGTACTTC,CAISESGAREAEQYF
13,TRBV10-2,once,TRBJ2-2,NA,TGCGCCAGCAGTGAAGTTTACACCGGGGAGCTGTTTTTT,CASSEVYTGELFF
16,TRBV27,NA,TRBJ2-1,NA,TGTTCCAGCAGTCCCCTCATCGGGAGCAACTACAATGAGCAGTTCTTC,CSSSPLIGSNYNEQFF
12,TRBV29-1,many,TRBJ2-5,NA,TGCAGCGTTGAAGGGAATGAAGAGACCCAGTACTTC,CSVEGNEETQYF
15,TRBV6-2/TRBV6-3,NA,TRBJ2-7,NA,TGTGCCAGCAGCAGTACAGGGAACGGGTACAATGAGCAGTACTTC,CASSSTGNGYNEQYF
14,TRBV30,NA,TRBJ2-3,NA,TGTGCCTGGAGTGTGCCCAGAACCACAGATACGCAGTATTTT,CAWSVPRTTDTQYF
19,TRBV12-3/TRBV12-4,NA,TRBJ2-6,TRBD1,TGTGCCAGCAGTCATTCTCCGGGACAGCCCTTCTCTGGGGCCAACGTCCTGACTTTC,CASSHSPGQPFSGANVLTF
15,TRBV6-4,NA,TRBJ2-6,NA,TGTGCCAGCAGTGACTCAACAGCAGGGGCCAACGTCCTGACTTTC,CASSDSTAGANVLTF
13,TRBV6-1,NA,TRBJ2-5,NA,TGTGCCAGCAGTGAGCGGCAGCAAGAGACCCAGTACTTC,CASSERQQETQYF
13,TRBV20-1,few,TRBJ2-3,NA,TGCAGTGCTAGAGCTAGCGGCACAGATACGCAGTATTTT,CSARASGTDTQYF
14,TRBV6-2/TRBV6-3,NA,TRBJ1-5,TRBD1,TGTGCCGGGGGAGCGGGACAGCGCAATCAGCCCCAGCATTTT,CAGGAGQRNQPQHF
15,TRBV6-1,NA,TRBJ1-6,NA,TGTGCCAGCAGGGCCGGGACGTCCTATAATTCACCCCTCCACTTT,CASRAGTSYNSPLHF
13,TRBV7-9,many,TRBJ2-5,TRBD1,TGTGCCAGCAGGGACAGGTCCCAAGAGACCCAGTACTTC,CASRDRSQETQYF
13,TRBV20-1,many,TRBJ2-1,NA,TGCAGTGCTAGGACATTTGGCTACAATGAGCAGTTCTTC,CSARTFGYNEQFF
14,TRBV28,few,TRBJ2-7,NA,TGTGCCAGCACCTCTAACGAGTTCACCTACGAGCAGTACTTC,CASTSNEFTYEQYF
12,TRBV6-1,NA,TRBJ1-2,NA,TGTGCCAGCAGTGTCATTAACTATGGCTACACCTTC,CASSVINYGYTF
15,TRBV9,few,TRBJ1-4,NA,TGTGCCAGCACCGTAGCGATCAGGGAGGCCGAAAAACTGTTTTTT,CASTVAIREAEKLFF
15,TRBV27,few,TRBJ1-2,TRBD1,TGTGCCAGCAGTTGGGACAGGACACTCGTCTATGGCTACACCTTC,CASSWDRTLVYGYTF
17,TRBV4-1,NA,TRBJ2-1,TRBD2,TGCGCCAGCAGCCAAGATTTCGGTAGCGGGGGATACAATGAGCAGTTCTTC,CASSQDFGSGGYNEQFF
14,TRBV20-1,NA,TRBJ1-2,NA,TGCAGTGCCACCGGGACCCCCTCCGTGTATGGCTACACCTTC,CSATGTPSVYGYTF
14,TRBV7-9,NA,TRBJ1-5,NA,TGTGCCAGCAGCTCCCCTTATAGCAATCAGCCCCAGCATTTT,CASSSPYSNQPQHF
14,TRBV27,NA,TRBJ2-1,TRBD1,TGTGCCAGCGGAAAAGGACAGGCCGGACATGAGCAGTTCTTC,CASGKGQAGHEQFF
13,TRBV30,NA,TRBJ1-2,TRBD1,TGTGCCTGGAGGGAGACCGGGACAGGAGGCTACACCTTC,CAWRETGTGGYTF
13,TRBV6-2/TRBV6-3,NA,TRBJ2-1,TRBD2,TGTGCCAGCACCGCTAGCGGAAACAATGAGCAGTTCTTC,CASTASGNNEQFF